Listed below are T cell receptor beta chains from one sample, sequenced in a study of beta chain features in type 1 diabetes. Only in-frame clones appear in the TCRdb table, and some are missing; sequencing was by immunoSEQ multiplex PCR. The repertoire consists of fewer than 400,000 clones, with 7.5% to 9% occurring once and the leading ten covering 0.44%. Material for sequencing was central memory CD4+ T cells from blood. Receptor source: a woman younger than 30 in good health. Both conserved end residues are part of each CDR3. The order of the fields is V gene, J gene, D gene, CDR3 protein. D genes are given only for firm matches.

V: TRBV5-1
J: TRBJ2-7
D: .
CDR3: CASSLAVNLYEQYF

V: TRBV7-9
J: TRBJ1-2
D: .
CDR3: CASSSGQLNYGYTF

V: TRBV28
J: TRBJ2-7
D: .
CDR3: CASSAGTPGEQYF

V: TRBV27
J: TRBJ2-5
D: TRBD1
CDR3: CASRTDGTGAPETQYF

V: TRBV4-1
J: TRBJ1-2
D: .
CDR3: CASSPSPTGAYGYTF

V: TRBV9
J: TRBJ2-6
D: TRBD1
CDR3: CASSSDRGYLSGANVLTF

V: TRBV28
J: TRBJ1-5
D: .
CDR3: CASTPLGRGGGQPQHF

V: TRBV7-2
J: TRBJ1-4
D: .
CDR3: CASSFAHGAGGSTNEKLFF

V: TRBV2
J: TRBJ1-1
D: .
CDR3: CASSELQGRRSEAFF

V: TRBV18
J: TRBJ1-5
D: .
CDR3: CASSGSGNQPQHF

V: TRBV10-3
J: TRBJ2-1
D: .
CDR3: CAISESRGSEQFF

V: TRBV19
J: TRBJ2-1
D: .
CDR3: CASKRTGMEQFF

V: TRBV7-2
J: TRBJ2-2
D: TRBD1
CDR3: CASSSRTGSTGELFF

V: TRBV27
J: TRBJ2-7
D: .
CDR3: CASSLSGESYEQYF

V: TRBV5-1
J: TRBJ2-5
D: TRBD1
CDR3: CASSLTGRETQYF

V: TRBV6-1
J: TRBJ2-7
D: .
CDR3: CASSVERQSSYEQYF

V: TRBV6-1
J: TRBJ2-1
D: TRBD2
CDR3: CASSDMTGGENEQFF

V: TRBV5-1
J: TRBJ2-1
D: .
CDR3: CASSSRDSKLTEQFF

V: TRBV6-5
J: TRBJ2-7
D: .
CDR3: CASRISGTGTREQYF

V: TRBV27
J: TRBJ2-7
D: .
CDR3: CASSLSHYEQYF

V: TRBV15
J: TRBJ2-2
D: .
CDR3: CATSRQSLVSTGELFF

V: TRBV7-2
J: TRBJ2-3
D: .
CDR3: CASSSPQRRSGTDTQYF

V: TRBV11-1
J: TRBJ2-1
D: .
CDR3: CASSFLAHPRYNEQFF

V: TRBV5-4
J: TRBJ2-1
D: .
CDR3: CASSPGGHSYNEQFF